In this sample, the clone carrying this T cell receptor (beta chain) turned up once. This record comes from a study of blood T cell repertoires in COVID-19. Study overall: The analysed material was cDNA or gDNA that came from T cells, B-cell-depleted T cells, or PBMCs.

Data came from immunoSEQ multiplex PCR; TCRdb stores just in-frame clones and leaves some out. The data contain around 310,000 clones, about 90% of them singletons. The CDR3 has 13 amino acids. The germline CDR1 and CDR2 sequences are SNHLY and FYNNEI. Between the trimmed V and J ends, which lost 4 bases and 5 bases, there was a span of 8 bases. The sequenced sample consisted of peripheral blood. The V call is TRBV2, the J call TRBJ2-2; D gene uncertain. The origin of this receptor is a woman in her thirties or forties with COVID-19, enrolled during active disease. The CDR3 DNA reads as TGTGCCAGCAGTGGAACAGCTACCGGGGAGCTGTTTTTT. Its translation: CASSGTATGELFF.